Listed below are T cell receptor beta chains from one sample, sequenced in a study of T cell repertoires in cytomegalovirus infection. Using its own MiXCR run on the reads, TCRdb lists one record per CDR3 protein. The table has about 740,000 distinct CDR3 sequences, around 32% seen once. Their specific antigens are unknown. Specimen: cultured PBMCs, collected from culture after CMV antigen stimulation. The receptors here all came from a human donor in good health (CMV status not recorded). Some clones in this sample may be carry-over from other donors' samples. The CDR3 runs from the conserved cysteine through the conserved F or W. A D gene is named only where the DNA matches it firmly. Rows may omit the clone size; those that give it use once, few, many or a size class.

CDR3 protein: CASSLDREAKNIQYF; CDR3 DNA: TGTGCCAGCAGCTTGGACAGGGAAGCCAAAAACATTCAGTACTTC; J gene: TRBJ2-4; D gene: .; V gene: TRBV5-4; CDR3 length: 15; clone size: few
CDR3 protein: CASSLDLRNTIYF; CDR3 DNA: TGTGCCAGCAGCTTAGATCTTCGAAACACCATATATTTT; J gene: TRBJ1-3; D gene: .; V gene: TRBV7-2; CDR3 length: 13; clone size: .
CDR3 protein: CASSPSQRGASGEQFF; CDR3 DNA: TGTGCCAGCTCACCATCCCAGCGGGGGGCCTCGGGTGAGCAGTTCTTC; J gene: TRBJ2-1; D gene: TRBD2; V gene: TRBV18; CDR3 length: 16; clone size: once
CDR3 protein: CASSTAQGTDTQYF; CDR3 DNA: TGTGCCAGCAGTACAGCCCAGGGCACAGATACGCAGTATTTT; J gene: TRBJ2-3; D gene: .; V gene: TRBV4-2; CDR3 length: 14; clone size: few
CDR3 protein: CSVRPSYREYGYTF; CDR3 DNA: TGCAGCGTTCGACCCTCATACAGGGAATATGGCTACACCTTC; J gene: TRBJ1-2; D gene: .; V gene: TRBV29-1; CDR3 length: 14; clone size: .
CDR3 protein: CSARDNGRDPDNEQFF; CDR3 DNA: TGCAGTGCTAGAGATAACGGTAGGGACCCAGACAATGAGCAGTTCTTC; J gene: TRBJ2-1; D gene: .; V gene: TRBV20-1; CDR3 length: 16; clone size: .
CDR3 protein: CASSTETGLFYEQSF; CDR3 DNA: TGTGCCAGCAGCACCGAGACGGGACTATTCTACGAGCAGTCCTTC; J gene: TRBJ2-7; D gene: TRBD2; V gene: TRBV7-2; CDR3 length: 15; clone size: .
CDR3 protein: CASSLFLKKQLF; CDR3 DNA: TGTGCCAGCAGTTTGTTTCTGAAAAAGCAGTTATTC; J gene: TRBJ2-1; D gene: .; V gene: TRBV6-6; CDR3 length: 12; clone size: .
CDR3 protein: CSARAPREYGYTF; CDR3 DNA: TGCAGTGCTAGAGCCCCCCGCGAGTATGGCTACACCTTC; J gene: TRBJ1-2; D gene: .; V gene: TRBV20-1; CDR3 length: 13; clone size: .
CDR3 protein: CASSPQGRPTNEELFF; CDR3 DNA: TGTGCCAGCAGCCCCCAGGGTAGACCTACCAACGAGGAGCTGTTTTTT; J gene: TRBJ2-2; D gene: .; V gene: TRBV7-2; CDR3 length: 16; clone size: many
CDR3 protein: CASSRTRGQETQYF; CDR3 DNA: TGTGCCAGCAGCCGCACCCGGGGTCAAGAGACCCAGTACTTC; J gene: TRBJ2-5; D gene: .; V gene: TRBV6-2/TRBV6-3; CDR3 length: 14; clone size: .
CDR3 protein: CASSRRAPRGNSPLHF; CDR3 DNA: TGTGCCAGCAGCCGTAGGGCTCCAAGGGGGAATTCACCCCTCCACTTT; J gene: TRBJ1-6; D gene: .; V gene: TRBV5-6; CDR3 length: 16; clone size: .
CDR3 protein: CSASPGQGEASLPDTQYF; CDR3 DNA: TGCAGTGCTAGCCCAGGACAGGGGGAAGCCTCCCTCCCAGATACGCAGTATTTT; J gene: TRBJ2-3; D gene: TRBD1; V gene: TRBV20-1; CDR3 length: 18; clone size: few
CDR3 protein: CASSRRHNTGELFF; CDR3 DNA: TGTGCCAGCAGTCGCCGACACAACACCGGGGAGCTGTTTTTT; J gene: TRBJ2-2; D gene: .; V gene: TRBV6-8; CDR3 length: 14; clone size: .
CDR3 protein: CASSLQGGLAGGEQYF; CDR3 DNA: TGTGCCAGCAGCCTTCAAGGCGGGCTAGCGGGAGGTGAGCAGTACTTC; J gene: TRBJ2-7; D gene: TRBD2; V gene: TRBV7-2; CDR3 length: 16; clone size: many
CDR3 protein: CASSLEGTHGNTIYF; CDR3 DNA: TGTGCCAGCAGCTTAGAGGGGACTCATGGAAACACCATATATTTT; J gene: TRBJ1-3; D gene: .; V gene: TRBV7-2; CDR3 length: 15; clone size: few
CDR3 protein: CASSADRGHEQFF; CDR3 DNA: TGTGCCAGCAGCGCGGACAGGGGACATGAGCAGTTCTTC; J gene: TRBJ2-1; D gene: TRBD1; V gene: TRBV7-7; CDR3 length: 13; clone size: .
CDR3 protein: CASSEVTTYSPLHF; CDR3 DNA: TGTGCCAGCAGTGAAGTTACGACTTATTCACCCCTCCACTTT; J gene: TRBJ1-6; D gene: .; V gene: TRBV6-1; CDR3 length: 14; clone size: few
CDR3 protein: CSASPRDRRTDTQYF; CDR3 DNA: TGCAGTGCTAGTCCGCGGGACAGGCGCACAGATACGCAGTATTTT; J gene: TRBJ2-3; D gene: TRBD1; V gene: TRBV20-1; CDR3 length: 15; clone size: .
CDR3 protein: CATSGGANLNQPQHF; CDR3 DNA: TGTGCCACCTCGGGGGGGGCTAACCTCAATCAGCCCCAGCATTTT; J gene: TRBJ1-5; D gene: .; V gene: TRBV19; CDR3 length: 15; clone size: few